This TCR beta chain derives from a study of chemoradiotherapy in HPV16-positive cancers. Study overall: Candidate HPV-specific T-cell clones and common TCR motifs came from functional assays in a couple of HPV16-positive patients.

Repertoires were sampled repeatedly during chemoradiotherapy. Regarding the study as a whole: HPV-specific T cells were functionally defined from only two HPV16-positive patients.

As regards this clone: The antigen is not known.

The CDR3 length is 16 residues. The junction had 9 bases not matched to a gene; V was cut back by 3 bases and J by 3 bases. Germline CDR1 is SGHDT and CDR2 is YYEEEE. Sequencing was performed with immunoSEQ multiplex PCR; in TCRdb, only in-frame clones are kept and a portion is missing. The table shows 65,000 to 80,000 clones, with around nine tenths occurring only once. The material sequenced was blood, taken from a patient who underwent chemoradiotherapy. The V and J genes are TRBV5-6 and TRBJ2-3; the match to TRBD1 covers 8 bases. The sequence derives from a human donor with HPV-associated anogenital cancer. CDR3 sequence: CASSSDRVGLTDTQYF. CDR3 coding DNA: TGTGCCAGCAGCTCGGACAGGGTAGGCCTAACAGATACGCAGTATTTT.